The entry below describes one TCR beta chain. Its antigen is not identified. The treatment: oral pan-JAK inhibitor, 5-10 mg twice daily. CDR1 SQVTM and CDR2 ANQGSEA come from the germline V gene. The CDR3 loop spans 13 amino acids. V was trimmed by 5 bases and J by 3 bases, leaving 12 bases between them. The entry originates in a study of CD8+ T cells in alopecia areata. Study-wide results and caveats: Tofacitinib yielded significantly lower scalp clonality and fewer expanded CD8+ clones among the top 100. Many expanded lesional clones persisted in scalp and blood during tofacitinib.

Once RNA had been extracted, it was reverse transcribed into cDNA to act as the sequencing template. Sequencing used immunoSEQ multiplex PCR; TCRdb keeps in-frame clones, though not all of them. The table shows about 270,000 clones, with about 60% occurring only once. The TCR was taken from a human donor with alopecia areata. Material: CD4+ T cells sorted from blood, obtained around week 54, from a patient treated with tofacitinib. This rearrangement joins TRBV29-1 to TRBJ2-3; D gene unclear. The CDR3 region is CSVTLKLTDTQYF. In DNA form, the CDR3 reads TGCAGCGTTACCCTAAAATTGACAGATACGCAGTATTTT.